This record concerns one TCR beta chain sequence. The antigen this receptor binds is unknown. No much larger clone is present one base from it, and per-base qualities are unavailable. Whole blood was collected in K2EDTA tubes by collaborating institutions according to the institutions' own protocols. For TCRbeta analysis, collaborator samples were shipped as frozen whole blood, as isolated PBMCs, or as DNA extracted from either sample type. The data derive from a study of blood T cell repertoires in COVID-19 (TCRdb year 2020). For context, the study as a whole: The collaborator samples originated in the United States, Italy and Spain and spanned the acute and convalescent phases of COVID-19. The material from the prospective study consisted of cDNA or gDNA derived from T cells, B-cell-depleted T cells, or PBMCs. The dataset comprised deeply sampled blood TCRbeta repertoires from subjects exposed to, actively infected with, or recovered from COVID-19. A freely available public database, intended as a resource for researchers studying the immune response to SARS-CoV-2, is where the repertoires were released. Samples came from the ongoing ImmuneRACE study (first 160 participants) plus 1,254 subjects from 6 global collaborators. The sample metadata nearly always contained a de-identified subject ID, COVID-19 status, age in years and sex. Where available, HLA class I and class II types were taken from metadata supplied by the sample provider and were not determined by assay-based typing. Overall study results and their limits: Clinical and demographic metadata were provided uncurated, with the amount varying by source and participant.

The immunoSEQ Assay, a bias-controlled multiplex PCR, was used to amplify TCRbeta CDR3 regions from genomic DNA. In the authors' own workflow: Within the assay, amplification of reference gene primers was used to estimate how many nucleated cells each sample contained. To quantify the absolute abundance of each unique TCRbeta CDR3 rearrangement, sequence reads were collapsed and filtered. Productive Simpson clonality was computed per sample as the square root of Simpson's diversity index over productive rearrangements. In TCRdb, the immuneACCESS table is reduced to in-frame sequences with V and J assigned. These tables do not hold every clone; where another copy was compared, an unresolved V gene accounts for under half, and the others remain unexplained. V and J calls and clone size come straight from that table; D and trimming were deduced from the DNA. The sample has approximately 100,000 clones on record, roughly 87% of them singletons. Approximately 5.5% of the sample is held by the ten biggest clonotypes.

Counted from cysteine to phenylalanine, this CDR3 has 11 amino acids. Left in the record is the CDR3 DNA by itself, 33 bases read in frame from the first base. A distance of 9 bases separates the germline ends of V and J, which lose 8 bases and 5 bases respectively. CDR1 MNHEY and CDR2 SVGAGI were looked up in the germline V gene. The sequence came from a woman aged 80 or over with active COVID-19. Here the chain combines TRBV6-5 and TRBJ1-1; confidence is insufficient to name the D gene. The sequenced material came from peripheral blood. The encoded CDR3 is CASSVSTEAFF. The nucleotides are TGTGCCAGCTCGGTGTCGACTGAAGCTTTCTTT.